A single sample is the source of the 12 T cell receptor beta chains below, sequenced in a study of control samples from healthy donors and cancer patients. Sequencing was performed with immunoSEQ multiplex PCR; in TCRdb, only in-frame clones are kept and a portion is missing. The sample has 190,000 or so clones; approximately 92% are singletons. The material sequenced was blood. The receptors come from a man between 18 and 29 years old in good health.

The rearrangement joins TRBV6-2 or TRBV6-3 to TRBJ1-5; D uncertain. The CDR3 covers 15 residues. Trimming removed 5 bases at V and 4 bases at J, with 15 bases between. Germline V gene lookup returns CDR1 MNHEY and CDR2 SVGEGT. The CDR3: CASSPNTIPNQPQHF. The CDR3 nucleotides read TGTGCCAGCAGTCCCAACACTATCCCTAATCAGCCCCAGCATTTT.

V usage is TRBV12-3 or TRBV12-4 and J usage is TRBJ1-3, with TRBD1 as a possible D gene (5 bases). The CDR3 is 13 residues long. The germline V and J ends were trimmed by 2 bases and 4 bases, with 6 bases remaining between them. The CDR3 reads CASSLRDGNTIYF. DNA of the CDR3: TGTGCCAGCAGTTTAAGGGACGGAAACACCATATATTTT.

The CDR3 sequence is CASSLVAGLPTDTQYF. The DNA for the CDR3 is TGTGCCAGCAGCTTGGTAGCGGGGCTACCAACAGATACGCAGTATTTT. V gene TRBV7-9 combines with J gene TRBJ2-3; 8 nucleotides agree with TRBD2. The V gene end was trimmed by 3 bases and the J gene end by 3 bases; junction bases not matched to a gene: 8. Germline values: CDR1 SEHNR, CDR2 FQNEAQ (reference sequence). The length of the CDR3 is 16 residues.

J is TRBJ2-7 and V is TRBV14; perhaps TRBD1 as D (6 bases). Trimming shortened V by 0 bases and J by 2 bases, and 14 bases separated the two germline ends. Germline CDR1 SGHDN, CDR2 FVKESK. The length of the CDR3 is 16 residues. Here the CDR3 reads CASSQDRRGNPYEQYF. Written as DNA, the CDR3 is TGTGCCAGCAGCCAAGATAGAAGGGGGAATCCCTACGAGCAGTACTTC.

The chain links TRBV5-6 to TRBJ2-3, with a weak D call TRBD2 (5 bases). Germline V lookup: CDR1 SGHDT, CDR2 YYEEEE. The CDR3 is made up of 13 amino acids. Trimming removed 4 bases at V and 10 bases at J, with 16 bases between. The CDR3 bases are TGTGCCAGCAGCCCGTTGTCTAGCTTTTCGCAGTATTTT. It translates to CASSPLSSFSQYF.

To note about this clone: The same CDR3 is also encoded by other DNA sequences in this sample. The J gene is TRBJ1-2, the V gene TRBV2, with D unclear. The germline V gene encodes CDR1 SNHLY and CDR2 FYNNEI. Trimming shortened V by 6 bases and J by 0 bases, and 5 bases separated the two germline ends. The CDR3 has 12 residues. The CDR3 DNA is TGTGCCAGCAGGGTCTCTAACTATGGCTACACCTTC. It specifies CASRVSNYGYTF.

V usage is TRBV6-5 and J usage is TRBJ2-7; 9 bases are shared with TRBD1. Germline V CDR1 and CDR2: MNHEY, SVGAGI. The V segment lost 4 bases and the J segment 4 bases; nucleotides outside the gene matches: 8. The CDR3 runs to 15 residues. CDR3: CASSSTGGFRYEQYF. The CDR3 region has the DNA TGTGCCAGCAGTTCCACAGGGGGCTTTAGGTACGAGCAGTACTTC.

The chain carries TRBV15 and TRBJ1-1; tentatively, D is TRBD1 (6 bases). The CDR3 length is 15 residues. In germline, CDR1 is LNHNV, CDR2 YYDKDF (reference sequence). V gave up 4 bases and J gave up 7 bases, with 19 bases separating them. This chain's CDR3 is CATSNFWGHKDEAFF. DNA for the CDR3: TGTGCCACCAGCAATTTTTGGGGGCATAAGGATGAAGCTTTCTTT. The whole variable domain, filled in from reference TRBV15 and TRBJ1-1, reads DAMVIQNPRYQVTQFGKPVTLSCSQTLNHNVMYWYQQKSSQAPKLLFHYYDKDFNNEADTPDNFQSRRPNTSFCFLDIRSPGLGDTAMYLCATSNFWGHKDEAFFGQGTRLTVV.

The chain combines TRBV4-1 with TRBJ1-6; D not certain. The CDR3 loop spans 16 amino acids. Trimming stripped 4 bases from V and 0 bases from J, with 10 bases between. Per germline, CDR1 MGHRA and CDR2 YSYEKL. The CDR3 here is CASSLQMSSYNSPLHF. The CDR3 DNA is TGCGCCAGCAGCCTCCAGATGAGCTCCTATAATTCACCCCTCCACTTT.

The J gene is TRBJ2-3, the V gene TRBV24-1, with 7 nucleotides matching TRBD1. Germline V gene sequence: CDR1 KGHDR, CDR2 SFDVKD. The CDR3 totals 15 residues. The ends lost 5 bases at V and 1 base at J; junction bases unmatched: 5. Written as DNA, the CDR3 is TGTGCCACCAGTGGGACAGGTTGGGGCACAGATACGCAGTATTTT. Its translation: CATSGTGWGTDTQYF.

The rearrangement joins TRBV24-1 to TRBJ2-6; a possible D gene is TRBD1 (6 bases). Looked up from germline, CDR1 is KGHDR and CDR2 is SFDVKD. The germline V and J ends were trimmed by 3 bases and 0 bases, with 8 bases remaining between them. The length of the CDR3 is 16 residues. This chain's CDR3 is CATSDTGLSGANVLTF. The CDR3, as DNA: TGTGCCACCAGTGATACAGGGCTCTCTGGGGCCAACGTCCTGACTTTC.

This sequence joins TRBV25-1 and TRBJ2-6, with a possible D match to TRBD2 (5 bases). The CDR3 has 15 amino acids. V was clipped by 6 bases and J by 2 bases, with 11 bases between them. Germline V gene lookup returns CDR1 MGHDK and CDR2 SYGVNS. The DNA for the CDR3 is TGTGCCAGCAGCCACGGGGTGGCTGGGGCCAACGTCCTGACTTTC. Translation: CASSHGVAGANVLTF. Variable domain in full (rest from reference TRBV25-1 and TRBJ2-6): EADIYQTPRYLVIGTGKKITLECSQTMGHDKMYWYQQDPGMELHLIHYSYGVNSTEKGDLSSESTVSRIRTEHFPLTLESARPSHTSQYLCASSHGVAGANVLTFGAGSRLTVL.